This TCR beta chain was identified during a study of cytomegalovirus exposure and HLA in healthy donors (dated by TCRdb to about 2017). Study-wide context: An earlier analysis of approximately 640 of the donors reported 250 to 300 Gb of sequence data and some 120 million unique TCR beta sequences from about 200 million T cells. About 5 DR-DQ haplotypes were handled as single units for association and clustering, since linkage in the cohort was strong. The number of typed donors differed by locus: roughly 629-630 for A, B, C, DRB1 and DQB1; 522 for DQA1; around 610 for DPA1; and around 470 for DPB1. An early release that covered more than 550 HLA-typed donors contained about 290 gigabases of sequencing data and 80 million or so unique TCR sequences. The study aimed to test whether signatures of past pathogen exposure could be identified by cataloging public T cell receptors. Along with the roughly 710-subject first cohort, a separate validation cohort of over a hundred different subjects was used. HLA typing included class I and class II loci at four-digit resolution. To decide whether each TCR beta V gene segment behaved as functional or pseudogenic, an earlier analysis of several hundred of the donors relied on high-throughput TCR beta sequencing. Donor age, sex, ethnicity and CMV serostatus were collected together with the repertoire data. Using immunosequencing, the study profiled T cell repertoires from about 620 subjects and related those repertoires to cytomegalovirus serostatus. To predict cytomegalovirus infection status, the study combined high-throughput TCR immunosequencing, statistical association of individual TCRs with disease status, and machine learning. On average, roughly 240,000 unique TCR beta nucleotide sequences were sequenced per donor among about 400 genotyped donors of the cohort, with roughly 18% of those sequences being non-productive. Rather than using new phenotypic data, the later analysis identified candidate immune exposures from TCR beta sequences and from how often those sequences occurred across donors. Of the roughly 430 genotyped donors, over 65% fell in the genetic ancestry cluster associated with self-reported Caucasian donors. To study patterns of TCR occurrence, a later analysis re-analyzed previously published TCR beta repertoires from several hundred donors and added high-resolution HLA genotyping. In a later genetic analysis, genome-wide SNP genotypes for about three fifths of the roughly 670 donors were used, and that subset was treated as a discovery cohort. Every repertoire in the discovery cohort had been generated on one and the same sequencing platform.

CDR1 SSHAT and CDR2 FNYEAQ were looked up in the germline V gene (reference sequence). Inclusive of the bounding cysteine and phenylalanine, the CDR3 is 14 residues long. The retained sequence is limited to the CDR3, 42 bases, with the frame set at the first base. Concerning this clone itself: This clone's antigen is unknown. Germline is not matched at one junction end, which may reflect a read error.

Library creation used the immunoSEQ multiplex PCR assay. For the multiplex PCR, a mixture combining 60 forward primers for TCR Vbeta segments and 13 reverse primers for TCR Jbeta segments was used. Amplification of the CDR3 region of rearranged TCR beta genes was performed with a multiplex PCR assay on genomic DNA. The amplified TCR beta libraries were sequenced on the Illumina HiSeq System as 87-base-pair reads. The source study handled its data this way. A later analysis tallied 75 million to 95 million unique TCR beta chains across the 610 or so repertoires, and around 9.9 million of those chains were shared by two or more donors. A nearest-neighbor algorithm error-corrected the raw reads and collapsed the reads into unique sequences, merging closely related sequences to remove PCR and sequencing errors. Alignment of CDR3 sequences to IMGT reference sequences was used to assign V, D and J gene segments. For a sequence to be retained, at least a six-nucleotide match to both a V gene segment and a J gene segment was required. Rearrangements were called productive when the CDR3 lacked stop codons and stayed in frame with V and J; all others were non-productive. CDR3 was defined by IMGT convention, running from the second conserved V-encoded cysteine to the conserved J-encoded phenylalanine. The earlier analysis of roughly 590 of the donors excluded sequences that lacked an unambiguous match to a single V gene segment. An earlier analysis of some 500 of the donors classified V segments as functional when productive rearrangements were above 56.7% and as segregating when the standard deviation between donors was above 5%. A statistical classification framework was built to diagnose cytomegalovirus status from the catalog of TCR beta chain sequences. In a later analysis, TCR nucleotide sequences were compared against IMGT/GENE-DB human TR gene sequences so that V and J genes could be assigned. The TCRdist pipeline was used in a later analysis to assign CDR3 sequences and most-parsimonious VDJ recombination scenarios. In a later analysis, each TCR beta chain was defined by its CDR3 amino acid sequence together with its V-gene family, and reads lacking a unique V-gene family were excluded. A later analysis removed 550 to 650 highly shared, low-generation-probability nucleotide sequences to deal with suspected cross-contamination and a sequencing artifact. In a later analysis, a clonal expansion index was calculated for each public chain from normalized within-repertoire ranks of inferred template counts. Generation probabilities in a later analysis came from a VDJ recombination model fitted to out-of-frame rearrangements, and those results were checked against IGoR. In a later analysis, hypergeometric tests were used to score TCR-TCR, TCR-HLA and TCR-CMV co-occurrence, with a repertoire-size bias correction applied to TCR pairs. To estimate false discovery rates, a later analysis permuted the HLA or CMV assignments 20 times. In a later analysis, co-occurring TCRs were grouped using DBSCAN, with TCRdist sequence similarity added in when clustering inside HLA-allele-positive subsets. For co-occurrence clustering, repertoires with fewer than 30,000 or more than 120,000 public chains were excluded, along with roughly 5 repertoires with anomalous nucleotide sharing. TCRdb provides this immuneACCESS table in a form limited to in-frame rearrangements. Some clones are lacking; in checked studies, under half of them reflect an unresolved V gene, and why the rest are absent is not known. V, J and clone size were drawn from that table, and D and trimming were deduced from the DNA. The sample records approximately 150,000 clones, 65% to 75% of which are singletons. The top ten hold 2% to 3% of the sample.

General findings and caveats noted by the study authors: A later analysis found that TCR association rates varied across HLA loci, with DRB1 alleles showing the most associated TCRs and HLA-C alleles the fewest. An association between a missense DCLRE1C variant and V-gene and J-gene trimming of TCR beta chains was found in a later genetic analysis and replicated in an independent cohort. A later analysis associated approximately 17,000 TCR beta sequences with specific HLA alleles at a false discovery rate of 0.05. A further reported finding was that TCR beta sequences accurately predicted the HLA-A and HLA-B alleles for most subjects in the first cohort. The classifier was reported to diagnose cytomegalovirus status with high specificity and sensitivity in both the original cohort and the validation cohort. Because counts were too low, seventeen rarely observed V segments, including chromosome 9 orphons, were left out of the earlier analysis of approximately 500 of the donors. Because some donors lacked HLA typing at each locus, the association tests relied only on the typed subset. An earlier analysis of approximately 530 of the donors showed that most TCR beta V segments appeared in productive rearrangements either about 90% or about 30% of the time, which broadly matched IMGT annotations. Linkage disequilibrium might explain the correlated functional status among segregating V segments, but an unknown experimental factor could not be ruled out. Some IMGT-functional V segments, including TRBV6-2 and TRBV6-3, could not be distinguished by the 87-base-pair reads and were therefore excluded. While some public TCRs were present in many individuals, most TCR sequences turned up only very rarely across donors. When HLA alleles, especially DR and DQ, strongly co-occurred, attributing TCR associations to individual alleles was difficult. In the study, some 160 TCR beta chains were listed as associated with cytomegalovirus. Sequencing depth was assumed to be roughly uniform across donors in the presence/absence analyses, though that assumption may not hold. According to a later genetic analysis, donors in an Asian-associated ancestry cluster had fewer N-insertions in productive TCRs than the approximately 650-donor mean. The cohort was sequenced for TCR beta chains only, and without alpha or paired-chain data the features that could be detected were limited. Compared with equally common non-associated chains, HLA-associated TCR beta chains in a later analysis were more clonally expanded and had lower generation probabilities. A cluster of highly shared sequence variants was judged likely to be a technical artifact of the sequencing pipeline. According to the authors, the approach could potentially be generalized to other disease states and immunological phenotypes. According to a later analysis, most CMV-associated TCR beta chains appeared to be HLA-restricted, and the HLA associations seemed to be driven largely by CMV exposure. In a later analysis, several top co-occurrence clusters were reported to appear linked to parvovirus B19, influenza, CMV and Epstein-Barr virus. In vitro tests confirmed that a few of the cytomegalovirus-associated TCR beta chains recognize cytomegalovirus antigens. For the cohort, immune exposure information was limited to CMV serostatus.

The cohort comprised more than 550 healthy bone marrow donors. All cohort members were sampled while nominally healthy, although unrecorded immune exposures were likely present. Of the 700 or so cohort members, 250 to 300 had positive CMV serostatus and fewer than 450 had negative CMV serostatus, and CMV serostatus was not recorded for the donor. Each donor provided a peripheral blood sample, and peripheral blood mononuclear cells were used for TCR beta sequencing. Genomic DNA extraction from the blood cell samples was performed with the Qiagen DNeasy Blood Extraction Kit. The chain is made from TRBV7-7 and TRBJ1-5; the D gene cannot be named for sure. Source material: PBMCs. The clonotype comes from a human donor in good health. The sequenced DNA is TGTGCTAGCAGCGCACTAGAAGCGGGGCAGCCCCAGCATTTT. This codes for CASSALEAGQPQHF.